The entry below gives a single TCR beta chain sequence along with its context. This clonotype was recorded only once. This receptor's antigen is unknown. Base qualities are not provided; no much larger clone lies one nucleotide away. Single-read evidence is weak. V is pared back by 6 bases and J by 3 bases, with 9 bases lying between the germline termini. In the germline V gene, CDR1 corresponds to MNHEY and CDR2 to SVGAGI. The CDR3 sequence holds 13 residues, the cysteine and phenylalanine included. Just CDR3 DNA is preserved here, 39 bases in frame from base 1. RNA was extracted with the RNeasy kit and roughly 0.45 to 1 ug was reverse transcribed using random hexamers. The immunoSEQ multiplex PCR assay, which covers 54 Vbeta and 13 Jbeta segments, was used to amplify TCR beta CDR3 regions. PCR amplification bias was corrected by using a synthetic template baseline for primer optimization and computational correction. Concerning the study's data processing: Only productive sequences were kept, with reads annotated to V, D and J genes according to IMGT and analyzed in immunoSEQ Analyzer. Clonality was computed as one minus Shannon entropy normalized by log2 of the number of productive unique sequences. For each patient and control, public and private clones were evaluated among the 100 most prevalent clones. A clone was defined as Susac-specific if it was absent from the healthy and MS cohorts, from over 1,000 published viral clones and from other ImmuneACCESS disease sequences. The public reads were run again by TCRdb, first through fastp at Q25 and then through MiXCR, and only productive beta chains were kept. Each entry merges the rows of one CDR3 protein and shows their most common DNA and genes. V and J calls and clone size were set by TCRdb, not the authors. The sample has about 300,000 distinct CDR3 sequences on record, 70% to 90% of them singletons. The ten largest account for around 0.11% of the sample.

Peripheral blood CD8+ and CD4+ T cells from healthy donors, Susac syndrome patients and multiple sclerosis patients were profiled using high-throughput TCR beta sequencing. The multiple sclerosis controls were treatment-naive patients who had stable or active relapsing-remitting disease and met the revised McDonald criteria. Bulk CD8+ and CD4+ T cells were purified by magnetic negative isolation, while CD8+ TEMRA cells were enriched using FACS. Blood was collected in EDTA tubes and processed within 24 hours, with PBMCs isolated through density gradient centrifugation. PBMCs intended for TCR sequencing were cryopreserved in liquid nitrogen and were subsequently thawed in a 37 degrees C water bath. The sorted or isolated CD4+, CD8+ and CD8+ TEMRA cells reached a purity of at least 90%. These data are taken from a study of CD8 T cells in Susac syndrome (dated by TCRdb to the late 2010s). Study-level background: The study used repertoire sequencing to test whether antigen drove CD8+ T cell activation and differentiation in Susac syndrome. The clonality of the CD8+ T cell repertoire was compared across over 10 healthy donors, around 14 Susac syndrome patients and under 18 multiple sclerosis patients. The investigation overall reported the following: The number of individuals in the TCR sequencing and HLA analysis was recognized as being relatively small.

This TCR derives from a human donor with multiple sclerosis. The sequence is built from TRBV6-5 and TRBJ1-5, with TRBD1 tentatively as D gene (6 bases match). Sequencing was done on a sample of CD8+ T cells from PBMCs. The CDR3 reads CASRTGVNQPQHF. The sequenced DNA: TGTGCCAGCAGGACAGGAGTCAATCAGCCCCAGCATTTT.